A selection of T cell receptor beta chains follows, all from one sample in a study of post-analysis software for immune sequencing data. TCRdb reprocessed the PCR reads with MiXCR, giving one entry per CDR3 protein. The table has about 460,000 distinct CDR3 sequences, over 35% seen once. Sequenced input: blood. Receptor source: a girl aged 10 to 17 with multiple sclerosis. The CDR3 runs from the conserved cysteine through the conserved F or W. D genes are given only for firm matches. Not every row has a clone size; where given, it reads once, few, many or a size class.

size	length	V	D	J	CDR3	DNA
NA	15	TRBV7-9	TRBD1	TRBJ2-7	CASSLTGTGNYEQYF	TGTGCCAGCAGCTTGACCGGGACAGGGAACTACGAGCAGTACTTC
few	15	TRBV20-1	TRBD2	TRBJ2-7	CSATVSGRDRYEQYF	TGCAGTGCTACTGTAAGCGGGAGGGACCGATACGAGCAGTACTTC
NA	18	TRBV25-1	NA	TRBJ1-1	CASSGPGEGMLITGEAFF	TGTGCCAGCAGTGGTCCCGGGGAAGGGATGTTAATTACGGGTGAAGCTTTCTTT
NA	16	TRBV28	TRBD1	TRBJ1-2	CASRTRGLQGAYGYTF	TGTGCCAGCCGCACCCGAGGGTTACAGGGGGCGTATGGCTACACCTTC
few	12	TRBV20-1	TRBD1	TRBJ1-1	CSAPTGGTEAFF	TGCAGTGCCCCGACAGGGGGCACTGAAGCTTTCTTT
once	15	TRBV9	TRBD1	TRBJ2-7	CASSGTGGISYEQYF	TGTGCCAGCAGCGGGACAGGGGGCATCTCCTACGAGCAGTACTTC
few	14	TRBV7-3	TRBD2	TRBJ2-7	CASSWTSGSSEQYF	TGTGCCAGCAGCTGGACTAGCGGGAGCTCCGAGCAGTACTTC
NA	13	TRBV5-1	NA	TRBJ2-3	CASSSTPPDTQYF	TGCGCCAGCAGCTCGACCCCCCCAGATACGCAGTATTTT
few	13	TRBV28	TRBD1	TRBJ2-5	CASNDRGRETQYF	TGTGCCAGCAATGACAGGGGGAGAGAGACCCAGTACTTC
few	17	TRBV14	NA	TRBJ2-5	CASSQERGGGWQETQYF	TGTGCCAGCAGCCAAGAGCGTGGAGGAGGGTGGCAAGAGACCCAGTACTTC
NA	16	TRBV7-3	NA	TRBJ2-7	CASSLYGGYRGYEQYF	TGTGCCAGCAGCTTATATGGCGGGTACAGAGGATACGAGCAGTACTTC
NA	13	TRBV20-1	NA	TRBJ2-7	CSGEVNLSYEQYF	TGCAGTGGTGAAGTCAACCTCTCCTACGAGCAGTACTTC
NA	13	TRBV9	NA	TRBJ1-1	CASSLGHYTEAFF	TGTGCCAGCAGCCTGGGACACTACACTGAAGCTTTCTTT
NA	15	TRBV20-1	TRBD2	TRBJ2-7	CSASLLAGGLDEQYF	TGCAGTGCTAGTTTACTAGCGGGGGGTCTGGACGAGCAGTACTTC
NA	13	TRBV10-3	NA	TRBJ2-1	CAISDVKENEQFF	TGTGCCATCAGTGACGTTAAGGAAAATGAGCAGTTCTTC
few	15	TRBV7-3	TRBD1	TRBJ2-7	CASSLSPGGSYKQYF	TGTGCCAGCAGCTTAAGTCCAGGGGGCTCCTACAAGCAGTACTTC
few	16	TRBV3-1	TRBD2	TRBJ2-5	CASSQGQLAGGETQYF	TGTGCCAGCAGCCAAGGCCAACTAGCGGGAGGGGAGACCCAGTACTTC
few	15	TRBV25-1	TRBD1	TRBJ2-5	CASSAGQGGGETQYF	TGTGCCAGCAGTGCGGGACAGGGAGGTGGAGAGACCCAGTACTTC
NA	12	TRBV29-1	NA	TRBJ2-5	CSVAGRRETQYF	TGCAGCGTTGCCGGGAGACGGGAGACCCAGTACTTC
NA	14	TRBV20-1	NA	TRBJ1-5	CSARAFSFNQPQHF	TGCAGTGCTAGAGCTTTCTCCTTTAATCAGCCCCAGCATTTT
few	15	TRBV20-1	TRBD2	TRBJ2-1	CSASWRETGYNEQFF	TGCAGTGCTAGCTGGCGGGAGACGGGCTACAATGAGCAGTTCTTC
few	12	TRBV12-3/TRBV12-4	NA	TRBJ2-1	CASTGTLEEQFF	TGTGCCAGCACTGGGACGCTGGAGGAGCAGTTCTTC
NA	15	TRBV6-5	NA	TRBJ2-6	CASTRFPSGANVLTF	TGTGCCAGCACCCGCTTCCCCTCTGGGGCCAACGTCCTGACTTTC
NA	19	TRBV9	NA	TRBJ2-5	CASSPRLKKGGGGQETQYF	TGTGCCAGCAGCCCCCGACTTAAGAAAGGGGGGGGCGGCCAAGAGACCCAGTACTTC
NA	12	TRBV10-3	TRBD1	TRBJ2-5	CAISEPDREQYF	TGTGCCATCAGTGAGCCGGACAGGGAGCAGTACTTC
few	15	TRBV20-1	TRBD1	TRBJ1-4	CSAREPGTGDEKLFF	TGCAGTGCTAGAGAGCCCGGGACAGGGGATGAAAAACTGTTTTTT
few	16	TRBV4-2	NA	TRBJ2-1	CASSQDPAGTYNEQFF	TGTGCCAGCAGCCAAGATCCGGCGGGAACCTACAATGAGCAGTTCTTC
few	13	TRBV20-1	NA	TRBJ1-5	CSASGPSNQPQHF	TGCAGTGCTAGCGGACCGAGCAATCAGCCCCAGCATTTT
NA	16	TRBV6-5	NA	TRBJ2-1	CASSFGLASSYNEQFF	TGTGCCAGCAGTTTCGGTCTAGCGAGCTCCTACAATGAGCAGTTCTTC
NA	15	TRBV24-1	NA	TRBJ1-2	CATSVVGGGPYGYTF	TGTGCCACCAGTGTGGTGGGAGGCGGCCCCTATGGCTACACCTTC
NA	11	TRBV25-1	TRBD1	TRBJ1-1	CASRTGIEAFF	TGTGCCAGCAGGACAGGGATTGAAGCTTTCTTT
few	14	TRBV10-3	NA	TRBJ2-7	CAISDVDRKYEQYF	TGTGCCATCAGTGATGTGGACAGAAAATACGAGCAGTACTTC
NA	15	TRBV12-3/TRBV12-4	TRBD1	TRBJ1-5	CASNPGTGHNQPQHF	TGTGCCAGCAACCCCGGGACAGGACACAATCAGCCCCAGCATTTT
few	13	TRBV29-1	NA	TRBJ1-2	CSVDGGTRYGYTF	TGCAGCGTTGATGGGGGGACCAGGTATGGCTACACCTTC
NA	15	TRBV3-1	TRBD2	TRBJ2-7	CASSLGASGPYEQYF	TGTGCCAGCAGCCTCGGGGCTAGCGGACCGTACGAGCAGTACTTC